This T cell receptor (beta chain) is drawn from a study of CD8+CD57+ T cells in acquired aplastic anemia. Study context: Across the sorted CD4+ and CD8+ cells, DNA amounts averaged roughly 3.5 ug. On average, healthy donors gave around 9.9 million reads for CD4+ cells. Findings and limits, study-wide: Shared by patients and controls, nearly 30 CD8+ CDR3s were abundant in patients.

The TCR beta profiling, which covered VDJ combination and CDR3 sequence, was carried out using genomic DNA as the template. TCRdb reanalysed the reads using MiXCR and keeps one entry per CDR3 protein. The repertoire holds hundreds of thousands of distinct CDR3 sequences, with 55% to 75% as singletons. Comments on this clonotype: Its antigen is not known.

Material: sorted CD4+, CD8+, or CD8+CD57+ T cells (not recorded which) from PBMCs. The sequence was collected from a human donor in good health, serving as a control.

The CDR3 sequence: CASSEVSGTYEQYF. In DNA form, the CDR3 reads TGTGCCAGCAGTGAAGTTAGCGGAACCTACGAGCAGTACTTC. This sequence joins TRBV6-1 and TRBJ2-7, with D perhaps TRBD2 (6 bases). The CDR3 spans 14 residues. In germline, CDR1 is MNHNS, CDR2 SASEGT. Trimming removed 1 base from V and 2 bases from J, with 9 bases in between.